A single sample is the source of the 14 T cell receptor beta chains below, sequenced in a study of blood T cell repertoires in COVID-19. Produced via immunoSEQ multiplex PCR; TCRdb's table is partial and in-frame only. The sample records tens of thousands of clones, 82% being singletons. Sequenced material: peripheral blood. The receptor source for this set is a man at least 80 years old with active or convalescent COVID-19.

This chain links TRBV7-2 with TRBJ1-5, with D possibly TRBD1 on 5 matching bases. Deletions cut 5 bases from V and 5 bases from J, with 13 bases between. Per germline, CDR1 SGHTA and CDR2 FQGNSA. This CDR3 spans 14 amino acids. The CDR3 is CASSPGFGDQPQHF. CDR3 bases: TGTGCCAGCAGCCCAGGGTTTGGGGATCAGCCCCAGCATTTT.

The chain carries TRBV6-2 or TRBV6-3 and TRBJ1-1; TRBD1 matches at 7 bases. The junction had 2 bases not matched to a gene; V was cut back by 2 bases and J by 5 bases. The CDR3 runs to 13 residues. CDR1 is MNHEY and CDR2 is SVGEGT in the germline V gene. CDR3 nucleotide sequence: TGTGCCAGCAGTTACAGGGGGCTTACTGAAGCTTTCTTT. Encoded protein: CASSYRGLTEAFF.

The chain has TRBV5-1 and TRBJ2-7; D call uncertain. Between the trimmed V and J ends, which lost 0 bases and 1 base, there was a span of 5 bases. CDR1 is SGHRS and CDR2 is YFSETQ in the germline V gene. The CDR3 is made up of 13 amino acids. In nucleotides, the CDR3 is TGCGCCAGCAGCTTGGTACAGTCCTACGAGCAGTACTTC. The encoded protein is CASSLVQSYEQYF. The full variable domain, completed using reference TRBV5-1 and TRBJ2-7, is KAGVTQTPRYLIKTRGQQVTLSCSPISGHRSVSWYQQTPGQGLQFLFEYFSETQRNKGNFPGRFSGRQFSNSRSEMNVSTLELGDSALYLCASSLVQSYEQYFGPGTRLTVT.

The chain links TRBV7-8 to TRBJ2-5, with 8 bases lining up with TRBD1. The length of the CDR3 is 15 residues. V shed 6 bases, J shed 5 bases, and the junction held 11 bases outside the gene matches. CDR1 and CDR2 (germline): SGHVS, FQNEAQ. CDR3 coding DNA: TGTGCCAGCAGAGAGACAGGGGCTTTAGGGGAGACCCAGTACTTC. Translating gives CASRETGALGETQYF. The full variable domain, completed using reference TRBV7-8 and TRBJ2-5, is GAGVSQSPRYKVAKRGQDVALRCDPISGHVSLFWYQQALGQGPEFLTYFQNEAQLDKSGLPSDRFFAERPEGSVSTLKIQRTQQEDSAVYLCASRETGALGETQYFGPGTRLLVL.

This chain links TRBV9 with TRBJ2-1, with a tentative D call TRBD2 (5 bases). The CDR3 is made up of 13 amino acids. The germline gives CDR1 SGDLS, CDR2 YYNGEE. V lost 3 bases and J lost 4, with 8 bases in between. The CDR3 here is CASSAGIYNEQFF. For the CDR3, the DNA is TGTGCCAGCAGCGCGGGGATTTACAATGAGCAGTTCTTC.

This clone is a singleton in its sample. V is TRBV29-1 and J is TRBJ2-3, with D possibly TRBD1 on 5 matching bases. The germline CDR1 and CDR2 sequences are SQVTM and ANQGSEA. The CDR3 runs to 12 residues. V was cut by 8 bases and J by 0 bases, with 9 bases left in between. The CDR3 spells CSQTDSTDTQYF. CDR3 DNA: TGCAGCCAGACAGACAGCACAGATACGCAGTATTTT.

The chain combines TRBV5-5 with TRBJ2-2, with 14 bases matching TRBD2. This CDR3 has 16 amino acids. Germline V CDR1 and CDR2: SGHKS, YYEKEE (reference sequence). V lost 4 bases, J lost 5 bases, and 4 bases stayed unmatched. CDR3 region: CASSPGLAGDTGELFF. CDR3 bases: TGTGCCAGCAGCCCGGGACTAGCGGGAGATACCGGGGAGCTGTTTTTT.

CDR3 DNA: TGTGCCAGCAGCTTGACTAGCGGGACCTACAATGAGCAGTTCTTC. Translating gives CASSLTSGTYNEQFF. The chain is built from TRBV7-2 and TRBJ2-1, with TRBD2 matching 11 bases. From germline, CDR1 is SGHTA and CDR2 FQGNSA. With 3 bases clipped from V and 2 bases from J, the junction kept 0 bases outside the gene matches. The CDR3 covers 15 residues. Combining the CDR3 with reference TRBV7-2 and TRBJ2-1 gives the whole variable domain GAGVSQSPSNKVTEKGKDVELRCDPISGHTALYWYRQSLGQGLEFLIYFQGNSAPDKSGLPSDRFSAERTGGSVSTLTIQRTQQEDSAVYLCASSLTSGTYNEQFFGPGTRLTVL.

CDR3 loop: CASTSGGLDGELFF. In nucleotides, the CDR3 is TGTGCCAGCACGTCCGGGGGTCTCGACGGGGAGCTGTTTTTT. This sequence joins TRBV28 and TRBJ2-2; TRBD2 is a possible D gene (6 bases). Germline CDR1 is MDHEN and CDR2 is SYDVKM. CDR3 length: 14 residues. V gave up 7 bases and J gave up 7 bases, with 16 bases separating them.

Only a few counts were recorded for this clone. The chain uses TRBV13 and TRBJ1-2; D is unclear. This CDR3 has 12 amino acids. V lost 8 bases, J lost 10 bases, and 17 bases lay in between. Germline loops: CDR1 PRHDT, CDR2 FYEKMQ (reference sequence). The DNA of the CDR3 is TGTGCCAGCGGAGATACTACGAGAGTCTACACCTTC. As protein: CASGDTTRVYTF.

The chain is built from TRBV7-9 and TRBJ2-7; a weak D match, TRBD2 (5 bases). Germline CDR1 SEHNR, CDR2 FQNEAQ (reference sequence). Trimming cost V 1 base and J 2 bases, with 9 bases left between them. The CDR3 is made up of 14 amino acids. Here the CDR3 DNA reads TGTGCCAGCAGCTTAGACGCTAGCCCCTACGAGCAGTACTTC. It encodes CASSLDASPYEQYF.

The chain joins TRBV28 to TRBJ1-6; TRBD1 might be the D (6 bases). Germline V CDR1 and CDR2: MDHEN, SYDVKM. This CDR3 contains 14 residues. V was pared by 5 bases and J by 6 bases, with 11 bases between. This CDR3 reads CASSPGQINSPLHF. The DNA of the CDR3 is TGTGCCAGCAGTCCCGGACAGATTAATTCACCCCTCCACTTT.

The chain combines TRBV11-3 with TRBJ1-1, with D tentatively TRBD1 (6 bases). The germline V gene encodes CDR1 SGHNT and CDR2 YENEEA. The length of the CDR3 is 14 residues. Trimming pared 8 bases from V and 1 base from J, leaving 14 bases between. Here the CDR3 DNA reads TGTGCCAGCGAACAGGGCCTGGGGAACACTGAAGCTTTCTTT. As protein: CASEQGLGNTEAFF.

The J gene is TRBJ2-1, the V gene TRBV7-9; 8 nucleotides align to TRBD2. The CDR3 is 15 residues long. The V gene's germline CDR1 is SEHNR and CDR2 FQNEAQ (reference sequence). Unmatched junction bases numbered 13, after V lost 10 bases and J lost 5 bases. CDR3 sequence: CATPKGAGAHNEQFF. The CDR3, as DNA: TGTGCCACCCCAAAAGGAGCGGGAGCCCACAATGAGCAGTTCTTC.